Listed below are T cell receptor beta chains from one sample, sequenced in a study of T cells in Graves' hyperthyroidism and ophthalmopathy. TCRdb processed the multiplex PCR reads anew with MiXCR; each CDR3 protein has one entry. The data hold some 440,000 distinct CDR3 sequences, with about 15% observed a single time. Sequenced input: blood. All receptors derive from a woman aged 18-35 years with Graves' hyperthyroidism. Both conserved end residues are part of each CDR3. D genes are given only for firm matches. Not all rows give a size; the values are once, few, many and, for expanded clones, a class.

j_call clone_size d_call v_call cdr3_aa cdr3_nt
TRBJ2-2 NA NA TRBV28 CASNQGSRELFF TGTGCCAGCAACCAGGGGAGCAGGGAGCTGTTTTTT
TRBJ1-3 few NA TRBV28 CASSFSISGNTIYF TGTGCCAGCAGTTTTAGTATTTCTGGAAACACCATATATTTT
TRBJ2-7 many NA TRBV6-5 CASSYGLGFSSYEQYF TGTGCCAGCAGTTACGGGTTAGGATTTAGCTCCTACGAGCAGTACTTC
TRBJ2-1 few NA TRBV4-3 CASSSGVGNEQFF TGCGCCAGCAGCTCCGGGGTGGGGAATGAGCAGTTCTTC
TRBJ2-1 many TRBD2 TRBV7-3 CASSTGTSGNEQFF TGTGCCAGCAGCACCGGGACTAGCGGCAATGAGCAGTTCTTC
TRBJ1-2 few NA TRBV4-3 CASSQGFDYGYTF TGCGCCAGCAGCCAAGGGTTCGACTATGGCTACACCTTC
TRBJ2-2 many NA TRBV6-8 CASSPFSSTWELFF TGTGCCAGCAGTCCATTTAGCAGTACCTGGGAGCTGTTTTTT
TRBJ1-2 many NA TRBV18 CASSPADYGYTF TGTGCCAGCTCACCCGCAGACTATGGCTACACCTTC
TRBJ2-7 few NA TRBV12-3/TRBV12-4 CASSLYMGDEQYF TGTGCCAGCAGTTTATATATGGGGGACGAGCAGTACTTC
TRBJ2-1 NA TRBD2 TRBV4-3 CASSQGTSGGAWYNEQFF TGCGCCAGCAGCCAAGGAACTAGCGGGGGGGCCTGGTACAATGAGCAGTTCTTC
TRBJ2-5 many NA TRBV12-3/TRBV12-4 CASSFNSYPETQYF TGTGCCAGCAGTTTTAATAGTTACCCAGAGACCCAGTACTTC
TRBJ1-6 many NA TRBV12-3/TRBV12-4 CASILSLGLTNSPLHF TGTGCCAGCATCCTATCGTTGGGACTAACGAATTCACCCCTCCACTTT
TRBJ2-5 NA TRBD2 TRBV6-2/TRBV6-3 CASSGASGRARETQYF TGTGCCAGCAGTGGGGCTAGCGGGAGGGCCCGGGAGACCCAGTACTTC
TRBJ2-7 many NA TRBV5-1 CASSLATMGSYEQYF TGCGCCAGCAGCTTGGCGACAATGGGGAGCTACGAGCAGTACTTC
TRBJ2-3 many NA TRBV20-1 CSVESAPSRFTDTQYF TGCAGTGTGGAGAGCGCGCCTTCCCGTTTCACAGATACGCAGTATTTT
TRBJ2-3 few NA TRBV15 CATSVRDVGTDTQYF TGTGCCACCAGCGTCCGGGACGTGGGCACAGATACGCAGTATTTT
TRBJ2-7 NA TRBD1 TRBV4-1 CASSQRQGANYEQYF TGCGCCAGCAGCCAACGACAGGGCGCCAACTACGAGCAGTACTTC
TRBJ1-1 NA TRBD1 TRBV12-5 CASGLGQGMAFF TGTGCTAGTGGTTTAGGACAGGGCATGGCTTTCTTT
TRBJ2-5 many TRBD1 TRBV7-8 CASSRTGVETQYF TGTGCCAGCAGCCGTACAGGGGTAGAGACCCAGTACTTC
TRBJ2-5 many TRBD1 TRBV6-1 CASPYESGTGTLEETQYF TGTGCCAGCCCATACGAATCCGGGACAGGGACCCTGGAAGAGACCCAGTACTTC
TRBJ2-1 NA TRBD2 TRBV7-9 CASMMRGGYNEQFF TGTGCCAGCATGATGCGGGGGGGGTACAATGAGCAGTTCTTC
TRBJ2-1 many TRBD2 TRBV2 CASSDPQGLAGGRNEQFF TGTGCCAGCAGTGATCCTCAGGGACTAGCGGGGGGGCGCAATGAGCAGTTCTTC
TRBJ2-7 NA NA TRBV20-1 CSARERYPEQYF TGCAGTGCTAGAGAACGTTACCCCGAGCAGTACTTC
TRBJ1-2 few NA TRBV25-1 CASSESRDGYGYTF TGTGCCAGCAGTGAGAGCCGGGACGGCTATGGCTACACCTTC
TRBJ2-3 many NA TRBV4-2 CASSQEGDTDTQYF TGTGCCAGCAGCCAAGAGGGGGACACAGATACGCAGTATTTT
TRBJ1-4 NA NA TRBV6-4 CASRTGRQRETNEKLFF TGTGCCAGCCGAACGGGACGCCAACGGGAGACTAATGAAAAACTGTTTTTT
TRBJ2-5 many NA TRBV2 CASSDIVAGLGGETQYF TGTGCCAGCAGTGACATTGTTGCGGGACTGGGGGGAGAGACCCAGTACTTC
TRBJ1-2 many NA TRBV18 CASSPTGGTAVGYTF TGTGCCAGCTCACCAACTGGCGGTACAGCCGTCGGCTACACCTTC
TRBJ2-5 many NA TRBV7-2 CASVGILETQYF TGTGCCAGCGTTGGTATCTTGGAGACCCAGTACTTC
TRBJ1-2 NA NA TRBV7-9 CASSLGQEIYGYTF TGTGCCAGCAGCTTAGGACAGGAGATCTATGGCTACACCTTC
TRBJ2-3 NA NA TRBV19 CASRKRDSGPTDTQYF TGTGCCAGTAGAAAACGGGACTCCGGACCCACAGATACGCAGTATTTT
TRBJ1-1 NA NA TRBV20-1 CSARLTGGMNTEAFF TGCAGTGCGAGATTGACAGGAGGCATGAACACTGAAGCTTTCTTT